The clone carrying this T cell receptor beta chain appeared a few times. Its antigen is currently unknown. The sequenced fragment ends 3 residues before the CDR3 boundary, so the rest is inferred from the germline J gene. This specimen comes from a study of T cell clonality in common variable immunodeficiency. Diagnosis required reduced IgG, IgA and/or IgM with specific antibody deficiency. All CVID subjects were on immunoglobulin replacement for at least one year. Trimming pared 2 bases from V and 6 bases from J, leaving 17 bases between. This CDR3 spans 17 amino acids. The germline gives CDR1 KGHSH, CDR2 LQKENI. Whole-study findings and limits: Reportedly, TCR beta sequences from common variable immunodeficiency showed fewer deletions and N-nucleotide insertions. What drives increased CVID clonality needs T cell subpopulation sequencing.

Equal genomic DNA amounts from CVID and control samples were sequenced. Sequencing was performed with immunoSEQ multiplex PCR; in TCRdb, only in-frame clones are kept and a portion is missing. The specimen has 15,000 to 20,000 clones, none found just once. This receptor was identified in a human donor with common variable immunodeficiency. The chain links TRBV18 to TRBJ1-6; D may be TRBD1 (6 bases). Sequenced input: peripheral blood mononuclear cells. CDR3 DNA (partial): TGTGCCAGCTCACCATTAAATCCACAGGGTGGTAATTCACCC. It yields the protein CASSPLNPQGGNSP. The CDR3 as a whole reads CASSPLNPQGGNSPLHF. The full variable domain, in which reference TRBV18 and TRBJ1-6 provide the parts outside the CDR3, is NAGVMQNPRHLVRRRGQEARLRCSPMKGHSHVYWYRQLPEEGLKFMVYLQKENIIDESGMPKERFSAEFPKEGPSILRIQQVVRGDSAAYFCASSPLNPQGGNSPLHFGNGTRLTVT.